This TCR beta chain came from a study of Graves' ophthalmopathy and Graves' hyperthyroidism. V was clipped by 2 bases and J by 7 bases, with 6 bases between them. The germline V gene has CDR1 SGHVS and CDR2 FQNEAQ. The CDR3 loop spans 13 amino acids. This clonotype was observed at least ten times. The antigen remains undetermined. For repertoire sequencing, the TCR beta CDR3 regions were amplified from RNA transcripts. After a first-round RT-PCR with HTBI primers, a second-round multiplex PCR was run. One entry per CDR3 protein results from TCRdb running MiXCR on the multiplex PCR reads. The table shows 210,000 or so distinct CDR3 sequences, with under 30% occurring only once. As the starting material, 10 ml of fresh peripheral blood yielded the PBMCs. Overall study results and limits: With over 85% sensitivity and 75% to 84% specificity, a 13-signature model separated ophthalmopathy from stable hyperthyroidism. The model flagged ophthalmopathy progression at 65% to 71% sensitivity and less than 75% specificity.

The chain combines TRBV7-8 with TRBJ1-6, with D perhaps matching TRBD1 (5 bases). Input material: peripheral blood. The sequence came from a man aged 45-60 years with Graves' ophthalmopathy. CDR3 DNA sequence: TGTGCCAGCAGCTTAAAGGGGAATTCACCCCTCCACTTT. Protein sequence: CASSLKGNSPLHF.